The 7 T cell receptor beta chains in this list originate from one sample, sequenced in a study of Tregs in tolerant kidney transplant recipients. TCRdb keeps only in-frame clones here, not all; method: immunoSEQ multiplex PCR. This sample yields 55,000 to 80,000 clones, of which about 98% are seen a single time; 0.34% belongs to the top ten. Here the sequenced sample was Tregs from blood, taken before the transplant. The receptors stem from a human donor who received a combined kidney and bone marrow transplant.

This clone showed up just once. The chain couples TRBV29-1 to TRBJ1-5; D gene uncertain. The germline CDR1 and CDR2 sequences are SQVTM and ANQGSEA. This CDR3 contains 21 residues. The V end was cut by 6 bases, the J end by 0 bases, with 33 bases between. For the CDR3, the DNA is TGCAGCGTCCTTTCGCCGGACTTTAGACTCGTATTCGAGTATAGCAATCAGCCCCAGCATTTT. Its translation: CSVLSPDFRLVFEYSNQPQHF.

The chain is built from TRBV10-1 and TRBJ1-2, with 7 bases identical to TRBD1. Looked up from germline, CDR1 is WNHNN and CDR2 is SYGVQD (reference sequence). The CDR3 consists of 11 residues. Here the CDR3 reads CAVKGASGYTF. CDR3 DNA: TGCGCAGTAAAGGGGGCAAGTGGCTACACCTTC.

This chain joins TRBV7-3 and TRBJ1-1; D is perhaps TRBD1 (6 bases). Germline CDR1 SGHTA, CDR2 FQGTGA. Trimming took off 4 bases at V and 5 bases at J, with 11 bases between the two ends. The CDR3 spans 13 residues. In DNA form, the CDR3 reads TGTGCCAGCAGCTCCCGGACAGAAACTGAAGCTTTCTTT. It codes for CASSSRTETEAFF.

This clone was found once. The genes are TRBV7-9 and TRBJ2-3; possible D gene TRBD2, 6 bases. Deletions cut 5 bases from V and 5 bases from J, with 17 bases between. This CDR3 spans 15 amino acids. CDR1 is SEHNR, CDR2 FQNEAQ, per germline (reference sequence). The CDR3 DNA sequence: TGTGCCAGCAGCGGGCGGGGAACCTCACGAGATACGCAGTATTTT. It is translated as CASSGRGTSRDTQYF.

The V call is TRBV5-1, the J call TRBJ2-7; TRBD2 matches at 7 bases. Germline V gives CDR1 SGHRS, CDR2 YFSETQ. The CDR3 covers 16 residues. The V and J ends lost 2 bases and 5 bases, in that order; junction bases with no gene match: 13. The CDR3 region has the DNA TGCGCCAGCAGCTTCCCGTACTCCAACGGGGGGAACGAGCAGTACTTC. Amino acids: CASSFPYSNGGNEQYF.

The CDR3 nucleotides read TGCGCCAGCAGCAACGGGACAGGGGGTTCACCCCTCCACTTT. Translating it yields CASSNGTGGSPLHF. V gene TRBV5-1 combines with J gene TRBJ1-6, with TRBD1 matching over 11 bases. Trimming took 4 bases from V and 9 from J; bases not matched to a gene: 3. Per the germline V gene, CDR1 is SGHRS and CDR2 is YFSETQ. The CDR3 spans 14 residues.

V and J are TRBV4-2 and TRBJ2-7; 8 bases are shared with TRBD2. Germline V lookup: CDR1 LGHNA, CDR2 YNFKEQ. The CDR3 spans 15 residues. The V gene end was trimmed by 3 bases and the J gene end by 0 bases; junction bases not matched to a gene: 4. CDR3 in amino acids: CASSHLSGSSYEQYF. CDR3 coding DNA: TGTGCCAGCAGCCACCTAAGCGGGAGCTCCTACGAGCAGTACTTC.